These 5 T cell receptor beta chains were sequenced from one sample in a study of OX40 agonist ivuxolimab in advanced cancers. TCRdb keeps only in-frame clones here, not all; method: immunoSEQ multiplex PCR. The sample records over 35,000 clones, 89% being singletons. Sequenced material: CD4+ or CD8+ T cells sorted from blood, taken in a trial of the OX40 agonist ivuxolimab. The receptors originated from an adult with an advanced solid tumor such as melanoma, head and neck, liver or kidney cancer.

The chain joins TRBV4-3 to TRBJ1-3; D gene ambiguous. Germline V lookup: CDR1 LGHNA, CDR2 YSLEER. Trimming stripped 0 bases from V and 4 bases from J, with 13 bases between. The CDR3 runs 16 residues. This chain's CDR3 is CASSQEAGSSGNTIYF. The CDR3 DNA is TGCGCCAGCAGCCAAGAAGCAGGTTCGTCGGGAAACACCATATATTTT.

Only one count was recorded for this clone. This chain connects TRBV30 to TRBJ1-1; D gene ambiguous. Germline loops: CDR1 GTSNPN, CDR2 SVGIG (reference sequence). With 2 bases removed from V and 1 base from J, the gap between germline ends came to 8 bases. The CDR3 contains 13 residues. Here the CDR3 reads CAWSFTANTEAFF. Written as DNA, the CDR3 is TGTGCCTGGAGTTTTACAGCGAACACTGAAGCTTTCTTT.

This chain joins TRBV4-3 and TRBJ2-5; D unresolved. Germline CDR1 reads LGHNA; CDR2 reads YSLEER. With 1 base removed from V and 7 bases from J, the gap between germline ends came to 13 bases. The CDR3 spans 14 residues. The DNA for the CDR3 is TGCGCCAGCAGCCAAGCGTTAACCGGAAGGACCCAGTACTTC. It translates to CASSQALTGRTQYF.

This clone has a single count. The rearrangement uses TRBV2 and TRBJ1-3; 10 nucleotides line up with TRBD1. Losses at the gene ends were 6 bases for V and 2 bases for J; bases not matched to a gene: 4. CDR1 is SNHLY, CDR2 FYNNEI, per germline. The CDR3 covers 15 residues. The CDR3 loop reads CASRRQGATGNTIYF. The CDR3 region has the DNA TGTGCCAGCAGGCGACAGGGGGCGACTGGAAACACCATATATTTT.

The CDR3 DNA reads as TGTGCCAGCAGCTCCTCATCAGGGAATCAGCCCCAGCATTTT. Translated, it gives CASSSSSGNQPQHF. The rearrangement joins TRBV2 to TRBJ1-5; a possible D gene is TRBD1 (5 bases). V dropped 6 bases and J dropped 4 bases, with 13 bases sitting between them. From germline, CDR1 is SNHLY and CDR2 FYNNEI. There are 14 residues in the CDR3.